This passage covers 2 T cell receptor beta chains from one sample sequenced in a study of cytomegalovirus exposure and HLA in healthy donors (dated by TCRdb to the late 2010s). Libraries were prepared through the immunoSEQ multiplex PCR assay. For the multiplex PCR, a mixture combining 60 forward primers for TCR Vbeta segments and 13 reverse primers for TCR Jbeta segments was used. Imported from immuneACCESS, the table was reduced by TCRdb to in-frame sequences with V and J called. These copies leave out some clones; in studies compared against another copy, an unresolved V gene accounts for under half, and the cause of the remainder is not known. The sample profile shows 90,000 or so clones; approximately 71% of them were found once. The ten largest account for around 15% of the sample. The sequenced sample consisted of PBMCs. All receptors derive from a woman between 18 and 29 years old in good health and CMV-seropositive.

This sequence joins TRBV10-2 and TRBJ2-2; 12 bases agree with TRBD1. V lost 8 bases to trimming and J lost 6 bases; unmatched junction nucleotides: 7. Per germline, CDR1 WSHSY and CDR2 SAAADI. The CDR3 has 15 amino acids. The CDR3 region is CASGSGTGGPGELFF. The CDR3 region has the DNA TGCGCCAGCGGGAGTGGGACAGGGGGCCCCGGGGAGCTGTTTTTT.

As regards this clone: At the DNA level, this CDR3 is encoded by other sequences in the same sample as well. V is TRBV7-9 and J is TRBJ2-7; possible D gene TRBD2, 6 bases. CDR1 and CDR2 (germline): SEHNR, FQNEAQ (reference sequence). V was trimmed by 5 bases and J by 4 bases, leaving 12 bases between them. The CDR3 spans 13 residues. CDR3 nucleotides: TGTGCCAGCAGCCCGGGACTTCGATACGAGCAGTACTTC. Encoded protein: CASSPGLRYEQYF.